This TCR beta chain originates from a study of T cell responses to AZD1222 COVID-19 vaccine. CDR1 is SGHRS, CDR2 YFSETQ, per germline. CDR3 length: 15 residues. After removal of 0 bases from V and 1 base from J, the junction contained 3 bases not matched to a gene. The assay was immunoSEQ multiplex PCR, and TCRdb's table has in-frame clones only and misses some. The data contain 140,000 to 150,000 clones, over 75% of them seen just once; the ten biggest clones take up roughly 1.7%. This clone was detected only once. Here the sequenced sample was peripheral blood, taken on day 0 of AZD1222 vaccination. The clonotype originates from an adult in good health. The chain uses TRBV5-1 and TRBJ1-1, with 7 bases matching TRBD1. This CDR3 is CASSLVGGQNTEAFF. The DNA of the CDR3 is TGCGCCAGCAGCTTGGTAGGGGGCCAGAACACTGAAGCTTTCTTT.